The present TCR beta chain was sequenced within a study of OX40 agonist ivuxolimab in advanced cancers. This clone was picked up one time. What it binds is unknown. The germline gives CDR1 LNHDA, CDR2 SQIVND (reference sequence). There are 13 residues in the CDR3. The V end was cut by 7 bases, the J end by 0 bases, with 9 bases between. Study-wide points: Dosing at 0.1 to 3.0 mg/kg was accompanied by clonal expansion of CD4+ and CD8+ blood T cells by week 6.

Sequenced by immunoSEQ multiplex PCR; TCRdb stores in-frame clones only, minus some. The sample includes over 100,000 clones, 80% to 90% seen only once; the top ten take approximately 0.51%. The sequence was collected from an adult with an advanced solid tumor such as melanoma, head and neck, liver or kidney cancer. This chain uses TRBV19 with TRBJ1-1; D ambiguous. Source: CD4+ or CD8+ T cells sorted from blood, taken in a trial of the OX40 agonist ivuxolimab. CDR3 sequence reads: CASTLVLNTEAFF. The CDR3 DNA sequence: TGTGCCAGTACCCTGGTCCTGAACACTGAAGCTTTCTTT.